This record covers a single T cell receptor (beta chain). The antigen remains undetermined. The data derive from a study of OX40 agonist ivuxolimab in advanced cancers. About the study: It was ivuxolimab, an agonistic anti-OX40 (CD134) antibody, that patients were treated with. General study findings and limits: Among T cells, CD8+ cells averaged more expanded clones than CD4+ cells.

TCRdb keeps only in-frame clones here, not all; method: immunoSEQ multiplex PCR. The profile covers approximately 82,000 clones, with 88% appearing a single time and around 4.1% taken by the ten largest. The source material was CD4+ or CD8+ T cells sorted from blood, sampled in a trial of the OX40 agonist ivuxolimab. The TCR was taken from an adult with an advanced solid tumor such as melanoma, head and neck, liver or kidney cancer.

This CDR3 is CASSNNQGNYGYTF. In DNA, the CDR3 is TGTGCCAGCAGCAACAATCAGGGCAACTATGGCTACACCTTC. The chain uses TRBV6-5 and TRBJ1-2, with a possible D match to TRBD1 (5 bases). Trimming pared 6 bases from V and 2 bases from J, leaving 13 bases between. The CDR3 length is 14 residues. The germline CDR1 and CDR2 sequences are MNHEY and SVGAGI.